This passage covers 21 T cell receptor beta chains from one sample sequenced in a study of T-cell memory formation after mild COVID-19. One entry per CDR3 protein, called by TCRdb with MiXCR from the 5' RACE reads. The sample records about 39,000 distinct CDR3 sequences, 6% to 6.5% being singletons. Input material: PBMCs or a T cell subset sorted from them (not recorded which). The receptors originated from an adult who had mild COVID-19 (a few samples of this study predate the infection). Cell type and time point are not known.

There are many counts of this clonotype. J is TRBJ2-1 and V is TRBV19; 9 positions match TRBD2. The V gene end was trimmed by 5 bases and the J gene end by 9 bases; junction bases not matched to a gene: 11. The CDR3 is 15 amino acids. Germline V gives CDR1 LNHDA, CDR2 SQIVND (reference sequence). CDR3: CASSPAGLAYREQFF. The DNA for the CDR3 is TGTGCCAGTAGTCCAGCGGGACTAGCTTATCGTGAGCAGTTCTTC.

This clonotype was recorded many times. The rearrangement links TRBV19 to TRBJ2-2, with 10 bases matching TRBD2. Trimming took 3 bases from V and 4 from J; bases not matched to a gene: 8. This CDR3 region has 17 residues. Germline V CDR1 and CDR2: LNHDA, SQIVND (reference sequence). CDR3 sequence (DNA): TGTGCCAGTAGTATTCTCTCAGCGGGAGGGGCCACCGGGGAGCTGTTTTTT. It encodes CASSILSAGGATGELFF.

This clonotype came up many times. V usage is TRBV5-1 and J usage is TRBJ2-3; the D gene is possibly TRBD1 (6 bases). The CDR3 length is 15 residues. The V gene lost 4 bases and the J gene lost 6 bases, with 18 bases spanning the gap. CDR1 is SGHRS and CDR2 is YFSETQ in the germline V gene. The CDR3 here is CASSAPEQGFDTQYF. CDR3 sequence (DNA): TGCGCCAGCAGCGCGCCCGAACAGGGATTCGATACGCAGTATTTT. Variable domain in full (rest from reference TRBV5-1 and TRBJ2-3): KAGVTQTPRYLIKTRGQQVTLSCSPISGHRSVSWYQQTPGQGLQFLFEYFSETQRNKGNFPGRFSGRQFSNSRSEMNVSTLELGDSALYLCASSAPEQGFDTQYFGPGTRLTVL.

The genes are TRBV3-1 and TRBJ1-2; TRBD1 matches at 12 bases. The germline gives CDR1 LGHDT, CDR2 YNNKEL (reference sequence). Germline trimming cut 2 bases from V and 7 bases from J; bases unmatched to any gene: 8. CDR3 length equals 16 residues. CDR3 nucleotides: TGTGCCAGCAGCCAACACGGGACAGGGGGCTCAGGTGGCTACACCTTC. Its protein is CASSQHGTGGSGGYTF. The complete variable domain, with remaining parts taken from reference TRBV3-1 and TRBJ1-2, reads DTAVSQTPKYLVTQMGNDKSIKCEQNLGHDTMYWYKQDSKKFLKIMFSYNNKELIINETVPNRFSPKSPDKAHLNLHINSLELGDSAVYFCASSQHGTGGSGGYTFGSGTRLTVV.

This clonotype showed up many times. CDR3 sequence: CASSPARNQETQYF. The CDR3 nucleotides are TGTGCCAGCAGTCCCGCTAGGAACCAAGAGACCCAGTACTTC. V is TRBV28 and J is TRBJ2-5; D not resolved. The CDR3 runs 14 residues. Germline V gives CDR1 MDHEN, CDR2 SYDVKM. Trimming removed 5 bases from V and 0 bases from J, with 10 bases in between.

This chain uses TRBV4-3 with TRBJ1-1, with a tentative D call TRBD1 (5 bases). Germline V gives CDR1 LGHNA, CDR2 YSLEER. The CDR3 extends over 15 amino acids. V dropped 1 base and J dropped 5 bases, with 14 bases sitting between them. CDR3 DNA: TGCGCCAGCAGCCAAGCCGGGGGTCAGAGGACTGAAGCTTTCTTT. It encodes CASSQAGGQRTEAFF.

This clonotype showed up just a few times. The genes are TRBV18 and TRBJ2-2; the match to TRBD2 covers 8 bases. The trim removed 3 bases at V and 0 bases at J, leaving 6 bases unmatched. This CDR3 spans 17 amino acids. The germline gives CDR1 KGHSH, CDR2 LQKENI. This CDR3 is CASSPVTSGANTGELFF. In DNA form, the CDR3 reads TGTGCCAGCTCACCGGTTACTAGCGGCGCGAACACCGGGGAGCTGTTTTTT.

There are a few counts of this clonotype. The chain recombines TRBV6-6 with TRBJ2-1, with 8 bases aligning to TRBD1. This CDR3 is built from 14 residues. Germline values: CDR1 MNHNY, CDR2 SVGAGI (reference sequence). V gave up 9 bases and J gave up 3 bases; unmatched junction bases: 7. CDR3 nucleotide sequence: TGTGCCAGTAGAGCAGGGGGCAGCTACAATGAGCAGTTCTTC. As protein: CASRAGGSYNEQFF.

This clonotype was detected a few times. The chain carries TRBV7-9 and TRBJ1-5; D gene uncertain. The CDR3 covers 14 residues. The germline CDR1 and CDR2 sequences are SEHNR and FQNEAQ (reference sequence). V was pared by 2 bases and J by 11 bases, with 16 bases between. The CDR3 is CASSLNEGFGTQHF. In DNA, the CDR3 is TGTGCCAGCAGCTTAAACGAGGGCTTCGGGACCCAGCATTTT.

This clonotype was found many times. DNA for the CDR3: TGCGCCAGCAGCTCGGGGACAGGGGGCCAAGAGCAGTACTTC. As protein: CASSSGTGGQEQYF. The V call is TRBV5-1, the J call TRBJ2-7, with 12 bases fitting TRBD1. With 3 bases clipped from V and 7 bases from J, the junction kept 5 bases outside the gene matches. Germline V CDR1 and CDR2: SGHRS, YFSETQ. The CDR3 length is 14 residues.

In its sample, this clonotype was seen a few times. J is TRBJ1-2 and V is TRBV29-1; 8 nucleotides line up with TRBD1. Germline V gene lookup returns CDR1 SQVTM and CDR2 ANQGSEA. The V gene end was trimmed by 5 bases and the J gene end by 8 bases; junction bases not matched to a gene: 4. This CDR3 spans 11 amino acids. The CDR3 is CSVQGAGGYTF. The CDR3 region has the DNA TGCAGCGTTCAGGGGGCCGGGGGCTACACCTTC. Filled out from reference TRBV29-1 and TRBJ1-2, the complete variable domain reads SAVISQKPSRDICQRGTSLTIQCQVDSQVTMMFWYRQQPGQSLTLIATANQGSEATYESGFVIDKFPISRPNLTFSTLTVSNMSPEDSSIYLCSVQGAGGYTFGSGTRLTVV.

This clonotype was seen only a few times. This chain joins TRBV12-3 or TRBV12-4 and TRBJ1-4; possibly TRBD1 for D (5 bases). V lost 5 bases and J 8 bases, leaving 12 bases between the germline ends. The CDR3 loop spans 13 amino acids. Here the CDR3 reads CASSSQGAEKLFF. CDR3 in DNA: TGTGCCAGCAGTAGTCAGGGTGCGGAAAAACTGTTTTTT.

CDR3: CASSPDSGRRDEQYF. CDR3 sequence (DNA): TGTGCCAGCAGCCCGGATAGCGGGAGAAGAGACGAGCAGTACTTC. This rearrangement joins TRBV5-4 to TRBJ2-7; TRBD2 matches at 9 bases. The CDR3 has 15 residues. V gave up 4 bases and J gave up 5 bases; unmatched junction bases: 10. In germline, CDR1 is SGHNT, CDR2 YYREEE (reference sequence).

This clonotype has ten or more counts. The V gene is TRBV18, the J gene TRBJ1-1; D uncertain. V was clipped by 1 base and J by 1 base, with 7 bases between them. The CDR3 sequence is 14 residues long. From germline, CDR1 is KGHSH and CDR2 LQKENI. As DNA, the CDR3 is TGTGCCAGCTCACCACACCCACAGAACACTGAAGCTTTCTTT. Translated: CASSPHPQNTEAFF.

In its sample, this clonotype was seen many times. V and J are TRBV20-1 and TRBJ2-3, with unresolved D. V was cut by 6 bases and J by 1 base, with 8 bases left in between. CDR3 size: 12 residues. CDR1 and CDR2 from the germline V gene are DFQATT and SNEGSKA (reference sequence). Written as DNA, the CDR3 is TGCAGTGCACGTAGGCGCACAGATACGCAGTATTTT. Translated: CSARRRTDTQYF.

This clonotype was counted at least ten times. The gene calls are TRBV4-2 and TRBJ2-7; 9 bases line up with TRBD2. CDR1 and CDR2 from the germline V gene are LGHNA and YNFKEQ. CDR3 length: 15 residues. V dropped 2 bases and J dropped 3; count of bases not matched to a gene: 5. For the CDR3, the DNA is TGTGCCAGCAGCCAACCTCTAGCGGGGAGCTACGAGCAGTACTTC. This encodes CASSQPLAGSYEQYF.

This clonotype was found many times. V gene TRBV11-2 combines with J gene TRBJ1-2; D remains ambiguous. The germline V gene encodes CDR1 SGHAT and CDR2 FQNNGV. Trimming cost V 1 base and J 8 bases, with 17 bases left between them. The CDR3 runs to 15 residues. CDR3: CASSLAPGRAGGYTF. CDR3 in DNA: TGTGCCAGCAGCTTAGCACCCGGGCGCGCGGGGGGCTACACCTTC.

This clonotype was seen more than once but under ten times. J is TRBJ2-7 and V is TRBV11-2; D not resolved. Germline CDR1 and CDR2: SGHAT and FQNNGV. This CDR3 has 13 amino acids. The V and J ends lost 3 bases and 1 base respectively, with 7 bases between them. CDR3 loop: CASSLTQSYEQYF. The DNA for the CDR3 is TGTGCCAGCAGCTTGACACAATCCTACGAGCAGTACTTC.

This clonotype was detected only a few times. The chain has TRBV7-9 and TRBJ2-3; maybe TRBD2 (6 bases). Germline loops: CDR1 SEHNR, CDR2 FQNEAQ (reference sequence). The V end lost 1 base, the J end lost 2 bases, and 7 bases lay between the germline ends. CDR3 length: 14 amino acids. The CDR3 loop is CASSLVADTDTQYF. DNA of the CDR3: TGTGCCAGCAGCTTAGTAGCGGACACAGATACGCAGTATTTT.

In its sample, this clonotype was seen a few times. This chain links TRBV6-6 with TRBJ2-7; 14 bases line up with TRBD2. After removal of 6 bases from V and 2 bases from J, the junction contained 3 bases not matched to a gene. Germline loops: CDR1 MNHNY, CDR2 SVGAGI (reference sequence). The CDR3 length is 15 residues. The CDR3 region is CASRGGLAGAYEQYF. Written as DNA, the CDR3 is TGTGCCAGCAGGGGGGGACTAGCGGGGGCCTACGAGCAGTACTTC.

The chain recombines TRBV15 with TRBJ1-2; TRBD1 matches 8 bases. Trimming cost V 5 bases and J 6 bases; bases outside gene matches: 11. The CDR3 has 15 residues. CDR1 and CDR2 from the germline V gene are LNHNV and YYDKDF (reference sequence). The DNA for the CDR3 is TGTGCCACCAGCTTGCGACAGGGGAGCTTTGATGGCTACACCTTC. The encoded protein is CATSLRQGSFDGYTF. The complete variable domain, with remaining parts taken from reference TRBV15 and TRBJ1-2, reads DAMVIQNPRYQVTQFGKPVTLSCSQTLNHNVMYWYQQKSSQAPKLLFHYYDKDFNNEADTPDNFQSRRPNTSFCFLDIRSPGLGDTAMYLCATSLRQGSFDGYTFGSGTRLTVV.